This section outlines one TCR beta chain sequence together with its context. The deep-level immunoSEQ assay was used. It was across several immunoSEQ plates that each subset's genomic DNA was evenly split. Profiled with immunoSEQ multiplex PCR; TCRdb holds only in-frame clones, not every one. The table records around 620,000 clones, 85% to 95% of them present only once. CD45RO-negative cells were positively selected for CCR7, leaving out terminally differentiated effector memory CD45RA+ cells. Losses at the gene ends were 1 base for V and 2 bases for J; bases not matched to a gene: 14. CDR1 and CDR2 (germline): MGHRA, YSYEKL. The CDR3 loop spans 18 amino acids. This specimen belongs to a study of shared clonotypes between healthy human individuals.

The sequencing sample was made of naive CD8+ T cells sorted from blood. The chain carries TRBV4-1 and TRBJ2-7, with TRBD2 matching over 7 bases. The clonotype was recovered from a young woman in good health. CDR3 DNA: TGCGCCAGCAGCCAAGGCGGGATAGGGCTAGCGGATGCCTACGAGCAGTACTTC. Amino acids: CASSQGGIGLADAYEQYF.